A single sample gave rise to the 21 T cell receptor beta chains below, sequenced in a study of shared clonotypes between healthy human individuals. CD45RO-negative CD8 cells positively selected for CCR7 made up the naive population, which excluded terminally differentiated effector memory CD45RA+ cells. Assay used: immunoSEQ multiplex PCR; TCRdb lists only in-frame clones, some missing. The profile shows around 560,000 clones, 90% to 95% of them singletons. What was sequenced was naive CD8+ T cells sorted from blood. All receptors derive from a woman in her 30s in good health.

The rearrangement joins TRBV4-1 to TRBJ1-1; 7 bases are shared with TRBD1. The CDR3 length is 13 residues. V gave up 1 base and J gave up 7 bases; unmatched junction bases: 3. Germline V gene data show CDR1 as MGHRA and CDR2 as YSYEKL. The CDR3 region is CASSQVGTDEAFF. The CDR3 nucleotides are TGCGCCAGCAGCCAAGTCGGGACAGATGAAGCTTTCTTT.

CDR3 sequence (DNA): TGTGCCAGCAGTTTAGTGCGGGACAATGAGCAGTTCTTC. This gives the protein CASSLVRDNEQFF. This sequence joins TRBV27 and TRBJ2-1, with a possible D match to TRBD2 (5 bases). Germline loops: CDR1 MNHEY, CDR2 SMNVEV (reference sequence). V was clipped by 2 bases and J by 5 bases, with 7 bases between them. There are 13 residues in the CDR3.

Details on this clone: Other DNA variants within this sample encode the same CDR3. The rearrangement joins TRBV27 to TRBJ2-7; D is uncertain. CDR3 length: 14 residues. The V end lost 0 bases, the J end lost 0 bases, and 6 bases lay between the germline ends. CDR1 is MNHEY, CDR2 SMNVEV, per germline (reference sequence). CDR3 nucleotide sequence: TGTGCCAGCAGTTTATCTCCTAACTCCTACGAGCAGTACTTC. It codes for CASSLSPNSYEQYF.

The chain's CDR3 is CAWSIRALGYEQYF. CDR3 coding DNA: TGTGCCTGGAGTATTAGGGCCCTAGGGTACGAGCAGTACTTC. This chain uses TRBV30 with TRBJ2-7; the D is unclear. CDR3 length: 14 amino acids. The V gene's germline CDR1 is GTSNPN and CDR2 SVGIG (reference sequence). Trimming removed 2 bases from V and 4 bases from J, with 15 bases in between.

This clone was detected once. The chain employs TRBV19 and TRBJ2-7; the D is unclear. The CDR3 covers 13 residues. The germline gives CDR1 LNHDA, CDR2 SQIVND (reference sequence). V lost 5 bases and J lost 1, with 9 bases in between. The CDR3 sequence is CASSLSISYEQYF. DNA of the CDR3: TGTGCCAGTAGTCTAAGCATTTCCTACGAGCAGTACTTC.

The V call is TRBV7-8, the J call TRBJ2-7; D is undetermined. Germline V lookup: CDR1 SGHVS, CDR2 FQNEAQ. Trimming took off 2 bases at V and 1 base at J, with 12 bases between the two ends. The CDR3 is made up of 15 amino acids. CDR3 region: CASSLSIDLSYEQYF. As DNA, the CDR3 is TGTGCCAGCAGCTTATCCATAGACTTATCCTACGAGCAGTACTTC.

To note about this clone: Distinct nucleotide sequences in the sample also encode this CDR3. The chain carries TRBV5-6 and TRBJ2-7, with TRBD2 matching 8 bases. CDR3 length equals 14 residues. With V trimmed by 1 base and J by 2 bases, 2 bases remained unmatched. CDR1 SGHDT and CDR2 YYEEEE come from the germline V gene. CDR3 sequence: CASSLTSGAYEQYF. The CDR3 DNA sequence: TGTGCCAGCAGCTTGACTAGCGGAGCCTACGAGCAGTACTTC. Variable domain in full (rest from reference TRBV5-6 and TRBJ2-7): DAGVTQSPTHLIKTRGQQVTLRCSPKSGHDTVSWYQQALGQGPQFIFQYYEEEERQRGNFPDRFSGHQFPNYSSELNVNALLLGDSALYLCASSLTSGAYEQYFGPGTRLTVT.

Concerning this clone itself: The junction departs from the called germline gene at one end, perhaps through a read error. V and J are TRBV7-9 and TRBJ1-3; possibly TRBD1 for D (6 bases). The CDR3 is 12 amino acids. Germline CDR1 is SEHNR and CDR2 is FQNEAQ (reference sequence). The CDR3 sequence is CASTDAWLGGIF. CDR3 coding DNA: TGTGCCAGCACCGACGCCTGGTTAGGGGGAATTTTT.

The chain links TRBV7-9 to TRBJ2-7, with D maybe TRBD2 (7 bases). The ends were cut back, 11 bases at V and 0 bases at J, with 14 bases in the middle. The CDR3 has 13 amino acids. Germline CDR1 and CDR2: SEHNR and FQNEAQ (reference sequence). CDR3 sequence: CAWGRGSSYEQYF. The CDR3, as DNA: TGTGCCTGGGGGAGGGGGAGCTCCTACGAGCAGTACTTC.

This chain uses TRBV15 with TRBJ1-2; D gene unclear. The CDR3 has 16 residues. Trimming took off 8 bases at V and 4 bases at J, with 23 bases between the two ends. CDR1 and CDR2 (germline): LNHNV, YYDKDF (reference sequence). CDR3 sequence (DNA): TGTGCCACCGCCCTTATAACCGCCGGGAGAACCTATGGCTACACCTTC. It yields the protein CATALITAGRTYGYTF.

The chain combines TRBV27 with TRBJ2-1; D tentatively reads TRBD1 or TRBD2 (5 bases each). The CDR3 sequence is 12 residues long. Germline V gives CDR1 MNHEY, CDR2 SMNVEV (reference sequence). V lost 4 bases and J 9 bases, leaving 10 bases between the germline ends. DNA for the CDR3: TGTGCCAGCAGTTCCCTTGGGGGTGAGCAGTTCTTC. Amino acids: CASSSLGGEQFF.

This CDR3 is CASSPPDGGLYEQYF. CDR3 bases: TGTGCCAGCAGCCCACCCGACGGGGGTCTCTACGAGCAGTACTTC. J is TRBJ2-7 and V is TRBV7-9; D possibly corresponds to TRBD2 (6 bases). The CDR3 consists of 15 residues. Trimming shortened V by 5 bases and J by 3 bases, and 17 bases separated the two germline ends. Looked up from germline, CDR1 is SEHNR and CDR2 is FQNEAQ (reference sequence).

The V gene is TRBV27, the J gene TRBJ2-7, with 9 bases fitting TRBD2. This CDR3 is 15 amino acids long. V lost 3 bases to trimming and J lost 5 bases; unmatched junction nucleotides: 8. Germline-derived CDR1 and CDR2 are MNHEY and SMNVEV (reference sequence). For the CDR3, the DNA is TGTGCCAGCAGTTTCCGGCCTAGCGGGGCCGACGAGCAGTACTTC. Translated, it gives CASSFRPSGADEQYF.

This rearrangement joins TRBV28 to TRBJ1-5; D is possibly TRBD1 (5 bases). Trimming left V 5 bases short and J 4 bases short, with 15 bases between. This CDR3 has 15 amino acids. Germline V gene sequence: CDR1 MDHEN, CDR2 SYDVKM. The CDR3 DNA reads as TGTGCCAGCAGTCCAAGGCGGGCAGGGAATCAGCCCCAGCATTTT. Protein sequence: CASSPRRAGNQPQHF.

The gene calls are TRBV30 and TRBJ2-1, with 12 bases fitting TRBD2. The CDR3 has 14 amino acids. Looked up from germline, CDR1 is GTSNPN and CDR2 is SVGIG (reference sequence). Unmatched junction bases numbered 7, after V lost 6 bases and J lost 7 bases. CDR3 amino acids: CACLTSGSRNEQFF. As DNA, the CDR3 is TGTGCCTGCTTGACTAGCGGGAGTCGGAATGAGCAGTTCTTC.

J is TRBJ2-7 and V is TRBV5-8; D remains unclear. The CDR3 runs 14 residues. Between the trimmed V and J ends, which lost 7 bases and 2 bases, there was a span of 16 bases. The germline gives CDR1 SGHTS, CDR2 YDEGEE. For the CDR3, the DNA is TGTGCCAGCCGCTCCAACGACTTTGCCTACGAGCAGTACTTC. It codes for CASRSNDFAYEQYF.

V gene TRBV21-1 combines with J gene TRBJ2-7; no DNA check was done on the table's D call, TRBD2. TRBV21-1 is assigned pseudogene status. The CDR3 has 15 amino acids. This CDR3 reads CASSLRSRPPYEQYF. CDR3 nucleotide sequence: TGTGCCAGCAGCCTAAGGAGCAGACCCCCCTACGAGCAGTACTTC.

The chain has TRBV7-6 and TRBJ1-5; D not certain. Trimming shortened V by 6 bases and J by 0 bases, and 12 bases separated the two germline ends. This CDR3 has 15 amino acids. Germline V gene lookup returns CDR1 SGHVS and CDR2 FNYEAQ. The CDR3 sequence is CASSSSPYSNQPQHF. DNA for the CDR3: TGTGCCAGCAGTTCTTCCCCGTATAGCAATCAGCCCCAGCATTTT.

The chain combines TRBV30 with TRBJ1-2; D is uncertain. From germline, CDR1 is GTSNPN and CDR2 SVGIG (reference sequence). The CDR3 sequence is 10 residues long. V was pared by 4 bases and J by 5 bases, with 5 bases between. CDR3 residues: CAWKGYGYTF. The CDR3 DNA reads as TGTGCCTGGAAGGGTTATGGCTACACCTTC.

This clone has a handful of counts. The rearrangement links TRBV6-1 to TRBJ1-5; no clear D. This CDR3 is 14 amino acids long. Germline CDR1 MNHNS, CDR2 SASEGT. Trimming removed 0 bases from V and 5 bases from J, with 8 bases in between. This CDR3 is CASSEARGYQPQHF. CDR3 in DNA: TGTGCCAGCAGTGAAGCGCGGGGATATCAGCCCCAGCATTTT.

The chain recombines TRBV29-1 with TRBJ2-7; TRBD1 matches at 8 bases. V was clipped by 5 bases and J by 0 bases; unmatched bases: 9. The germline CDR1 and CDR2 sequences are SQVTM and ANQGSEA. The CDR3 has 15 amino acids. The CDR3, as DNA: TGCAGCGTTCAGGGCGGGACAGGTGGCTCCTACGAGCAGTACTTC. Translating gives CSVQGGTGGSYEQYF.